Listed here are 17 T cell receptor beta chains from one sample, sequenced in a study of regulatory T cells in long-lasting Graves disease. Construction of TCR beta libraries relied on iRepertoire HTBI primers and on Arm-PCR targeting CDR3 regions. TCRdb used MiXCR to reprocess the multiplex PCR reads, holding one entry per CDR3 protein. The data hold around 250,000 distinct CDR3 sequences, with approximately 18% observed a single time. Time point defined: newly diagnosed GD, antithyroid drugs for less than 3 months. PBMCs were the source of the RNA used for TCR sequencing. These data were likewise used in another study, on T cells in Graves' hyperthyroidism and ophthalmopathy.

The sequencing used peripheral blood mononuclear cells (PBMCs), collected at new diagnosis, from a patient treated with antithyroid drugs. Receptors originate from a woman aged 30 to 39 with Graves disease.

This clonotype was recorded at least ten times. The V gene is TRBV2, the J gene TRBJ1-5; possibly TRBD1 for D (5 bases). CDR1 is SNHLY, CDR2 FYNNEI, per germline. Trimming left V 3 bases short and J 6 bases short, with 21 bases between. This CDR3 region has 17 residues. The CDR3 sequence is CASSDRDVGERGQPQHF. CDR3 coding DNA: TGTGCCAGCAGTGACCGAGACGTCGGGGAAAGGGGTCAGCCCCAGCATTTT.

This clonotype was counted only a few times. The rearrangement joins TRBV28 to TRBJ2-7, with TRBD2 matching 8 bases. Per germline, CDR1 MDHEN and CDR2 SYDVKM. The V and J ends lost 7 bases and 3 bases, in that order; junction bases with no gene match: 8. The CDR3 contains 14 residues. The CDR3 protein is CASTGSGAGYEQYF. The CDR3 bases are TGTGCCAGCACCGGTAGCGGGGCAGGCTACGAGCAGTACTTC.

CDR3: CASSLTGTGGLGYTF. CDR3 bases: TGTGCCAGCAGCTTGACCGGGACAGGGGGCCTTGGCTACACCTTC. V is TRBV11-2 and J is TRBJ1-2, with 12 bases lining up with TRBD1. Unmatched junction bases numbered 6, after V lost 3 bases and J lost 7 bases. Germline V gene sequence: CDR1 SGHAT, CDR2 FQNNGV. The CDR3 consists of 15 residues.

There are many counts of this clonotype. Here the CDR3 DNA reads TGTGCCAGCAGCTTAACGGACAGGGAGAACGAGCAGTACTTC. This codes for CASSLTDRENEQYF. This sequence joins TRBV7-9 and TRBJ2-7; 8 nucleotides line up with TRBD1. The V segment lost 2 bases and the J segment 5 bases; nucleotides outside the gene matches: 5. The germline gives CDR1 SEHNR, CDR2 FQNEAQ (reference sequence). The CDR3 has 14 amino acids.

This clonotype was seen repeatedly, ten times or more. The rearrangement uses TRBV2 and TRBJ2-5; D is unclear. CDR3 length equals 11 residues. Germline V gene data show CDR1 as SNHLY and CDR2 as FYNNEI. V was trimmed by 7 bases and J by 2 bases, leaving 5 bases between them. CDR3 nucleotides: TGTGCCAGCACTACACAAGAGACCCAGTACTTC. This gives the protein CASTTQETQYF.

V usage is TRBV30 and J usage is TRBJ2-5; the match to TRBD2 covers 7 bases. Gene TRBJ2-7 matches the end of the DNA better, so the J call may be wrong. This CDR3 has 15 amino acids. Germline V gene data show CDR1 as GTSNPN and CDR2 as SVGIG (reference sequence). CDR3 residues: CAWSKTGLTSYEQYF. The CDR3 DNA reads TGTGCCTGGAGTAAAACGGGACTAACCTCCTACGAGCAGTACTTC.

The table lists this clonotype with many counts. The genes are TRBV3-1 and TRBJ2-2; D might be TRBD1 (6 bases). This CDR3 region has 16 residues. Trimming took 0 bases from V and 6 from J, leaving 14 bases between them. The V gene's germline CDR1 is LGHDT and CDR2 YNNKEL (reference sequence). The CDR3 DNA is TGTGCCAGCAGCCAAGATCCACAGGGTCGCGCCGGGGAGCTGTTTTTT. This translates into CASSQDPQGRAGELFF.

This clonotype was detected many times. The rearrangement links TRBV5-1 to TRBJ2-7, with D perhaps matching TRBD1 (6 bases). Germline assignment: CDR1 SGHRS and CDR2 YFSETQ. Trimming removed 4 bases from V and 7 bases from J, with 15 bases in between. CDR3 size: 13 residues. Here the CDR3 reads CASSVQGLGEQYF. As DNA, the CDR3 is TGCGCCAGCAGCGTACAGGGATTGGGTGAGCAGTACTTC.

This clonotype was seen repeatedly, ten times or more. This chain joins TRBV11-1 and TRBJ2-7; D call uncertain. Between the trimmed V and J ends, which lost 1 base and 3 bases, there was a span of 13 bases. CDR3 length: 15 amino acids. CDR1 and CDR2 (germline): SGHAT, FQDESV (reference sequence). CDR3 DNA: TGTGCCAGCAGCTTAGAAGCCAGTGGGGACTACGAGCAGTACTTC. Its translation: CASSLEASGDYEQYF.

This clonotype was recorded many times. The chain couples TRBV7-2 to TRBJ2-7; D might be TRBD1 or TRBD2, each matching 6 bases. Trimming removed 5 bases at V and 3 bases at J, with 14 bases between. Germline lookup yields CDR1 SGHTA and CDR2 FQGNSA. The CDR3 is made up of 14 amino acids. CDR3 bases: TGTGCCAGCAGCCCGGGGGACATCTACTACGAGCAGTACTTC. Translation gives CASSPGDIYYEQYF. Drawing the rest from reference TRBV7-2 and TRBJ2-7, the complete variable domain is GAGVSQSPSNKVTEKGKDVELRCDPISGHTALYWYRQSLGQGLEFLIYFQGNSAPDKSGLPSDRFSAERTGGSVSTLTIQRTQQEDSAVYLCASSPGDIYYEQYFGPGTRLTVT.

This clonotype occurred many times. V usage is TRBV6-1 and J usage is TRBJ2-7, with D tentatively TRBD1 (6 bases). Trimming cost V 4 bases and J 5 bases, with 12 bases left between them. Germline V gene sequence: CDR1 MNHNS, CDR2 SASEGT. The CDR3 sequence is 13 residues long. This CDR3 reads CASSGGHGDEQYF. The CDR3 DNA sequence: TGTGCCAGCAGTGGGGGACACGGCGACGAGCAGTACTTC.

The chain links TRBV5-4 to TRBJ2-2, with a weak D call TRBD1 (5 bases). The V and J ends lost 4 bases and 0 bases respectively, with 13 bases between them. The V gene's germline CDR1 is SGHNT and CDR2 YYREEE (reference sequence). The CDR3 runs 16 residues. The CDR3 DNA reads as TGTGCCAGCAGCCCGTCACAGGCAACGAACACCGGGGAGCTGTTTTTT. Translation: CASSPSQATNTGELFF.

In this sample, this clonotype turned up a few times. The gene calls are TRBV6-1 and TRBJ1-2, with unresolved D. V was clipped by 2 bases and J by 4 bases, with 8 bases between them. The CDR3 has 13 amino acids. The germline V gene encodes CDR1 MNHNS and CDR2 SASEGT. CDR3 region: CASSETNPYGYTF. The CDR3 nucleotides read TGTGCCAGCAGTGAAACGAACCCCTATGGCTACACCTTC.

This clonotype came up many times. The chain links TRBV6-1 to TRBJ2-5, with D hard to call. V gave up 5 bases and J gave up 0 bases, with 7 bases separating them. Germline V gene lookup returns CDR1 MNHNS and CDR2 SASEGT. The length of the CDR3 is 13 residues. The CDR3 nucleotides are TGTGCCAGCAGTACAGAGTACCAAGAGACCCAGTACTTC. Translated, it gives CASSTEYQETQYF.

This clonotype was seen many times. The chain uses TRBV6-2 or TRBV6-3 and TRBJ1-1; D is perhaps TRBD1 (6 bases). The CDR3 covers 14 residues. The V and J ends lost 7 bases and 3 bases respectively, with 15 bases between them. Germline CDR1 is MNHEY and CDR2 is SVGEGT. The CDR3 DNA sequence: TGTGCCAGCAATCTACAGGGACCGGACACTGAAGCTTTCTTT. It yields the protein CASNLQGPDTEAFF.

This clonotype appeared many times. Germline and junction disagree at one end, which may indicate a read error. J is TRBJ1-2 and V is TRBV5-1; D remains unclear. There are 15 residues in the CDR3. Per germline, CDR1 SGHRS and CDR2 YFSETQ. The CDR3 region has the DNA TGTGCCAGCAGCTTAGTAGCAGGCTCTAACTATGGCTACACCTTC. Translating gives CASSLVAGSNYGYTF. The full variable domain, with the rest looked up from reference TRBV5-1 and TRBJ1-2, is KAGVTQTPRYLIKTRGQQVTLSCSPISGHRSVSWYQQTPGQGLQFLFEYFSETQRNKGNFPGRFSGRQFSNSRSEMNVSTLELGDSALYLCASSLVAGSNYGYTFGSGTRLTVV.

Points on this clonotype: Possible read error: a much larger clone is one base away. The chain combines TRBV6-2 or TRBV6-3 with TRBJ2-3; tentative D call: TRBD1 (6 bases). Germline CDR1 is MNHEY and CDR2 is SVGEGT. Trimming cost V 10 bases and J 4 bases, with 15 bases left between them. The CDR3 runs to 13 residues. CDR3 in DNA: TGTGCCACCATCTACAGGGATGCAGATACGCAGTATTTT. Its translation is CATIYRDADTQYF.